Each of the 23 T cell receptor beta chains below was sequenced from the same sample in a study of shared clonotypes between healthy human individuals. Generated by immunoSEQ multiplex PCR, the TCRdb table keeps only in-frame clones and is missing some. Among a few million clones listed, roughly 92% were seen once. Sequenced input: naive CD4+ T cells sorted from blood. As to subset: CD45RA+ positively selected. These receptors were obtained from a man aged 18-30 years in good health.

The V call is TRBV29-1, the J call TRBJ2-5; the D is unclear. The closer fit of TRBJ2-7 to the DNA end suggests the J call may be wrong. Per germline, CDR1 SQVTM and CDR2 ANQGSEA. The CDR3 runs to 13 residues. The CDR3, as DNA: TGCAGCGTGGTGGGCTGGATCTCCTACGAGCAGTACTTC. Translated, it gives CSVVGWISYEQYF.

The gene calls are TRBV18 and TRBJ2-7, with TRBD1 matching 9 bases. V lost 6 bases to trimming and J lost 3 bases; unmatched junction nucleotides: 15. CDR1 and CDR2 from the germline V gene are KGHSH and LQKENI. The CDR3 is made up of 17 amino acids. The CDR3 sequence: CASSPYSRGTGNYEQYF. The CDR3 DNA is TGTGCCAGCTCCCCCTACTCTAGGGGGACAGGGAACTACGAGCAGTACTTC.

The rearrangement joins TRBV6-1 to TRBJ2-5; TRBD2 matches 14 bases. The CDR3 contains 15 residues. J lost 4 bases, V lost 11 bases, and 9 bases had no gene match. CDR1 and CDR2 from the germline V gene are MNHNS and SASEGT. CDR3 in DNA: TGTGCCGCACTAGCGGGGACTAGCGGGGGAGAGACCCAGTACTTC. Amino acids: CAALAGTSGGETQYF.

This clone was found a few times. V is TRBV11-3 and J is TRBJ2-7; no clear D gene. The CDR3 totals 13 residues. The germline gives CDR1 SGHNT, CDR2 YENEEA. V lost 1 base and J lost 12, with 16 bases in between. CDR3 sequence: CASSLGPSDWLYF. The CDR3, as DNA: TGTGCCAGCAGCTTAGGGCCCTCGGATTGGCTGTACTTC.

The count of this clone is one. The rearrangement joins TRBV28 to TRBJ1-4, with TRBD1 matching over 11 bases. After removal of 2 bases from V and 8 bases from J, the junction contained 4 bases not matched to a gene. The CDR3 has 15 amino acids. CDR1 and CDR2 (germline): MDHEN, SYDVKM. This CDR3 reads CASSLPDRGHEKLFF. The CDR3 DNA reads as TGTGCCAGCAGTTTACCGGACAGGGGGCACGAAAAACTGTTTTTT.

This chain links TRBV5-1 with TRBJ2-7; TRBD1 is a possible D gene (5 bases). The CDR3 spans 15 residues. The germline V and J ends were trimmed by 0 bases and 5 bases, with 15 bases remaining between them. Germline CDR1 is SGHRS and CDR2 is YFSETQ. Here the CDR3 reads CASSLAGSATDEQYF. In DNA form, the CDR3 reads TGCGCCAGCAGCTTGGCAGGGTCCGCTACGGACGAGCAGTACTTC.

V gene TRBV6-5 combines with J gene TRBJ2-1; TRBD2 matches at 10 bases. Per germline, CDR1 MNHEY and CDR2 SVGAGI. Trimming removed 3 bases from V and 9 bases from J; junction bases left unmatched: 8. The CDR3 contains 15 residues. CDR3 loop: CASSYSEREGGEQFF. The CDR3, as DNA: TGTGCCAGCAGTTATTCTGAGCGGGAGGGGGGTGAGCAGTTCTTC.

J is TRBJ2-2 and V is TRBV9, with D perhaps TRBD2 (6 bases). CDR1 is SGDLS and CDR2 is YYNGEE in the germline V gene. CDR3 length: 16 amino acids. V lost 7 bases, J lost 2 bases, and 18 bases lay in between. The CDR3 here is CASSRGAAPNTGELFF. CDR3 sequence (DNA): TGTGCCAGCTCGCGGGGAGCGGCCCCAAACACCGGGGAGCTGTTTTTT.

This clone appeared a single time. This chain joins TRBV15 and TRBJ1-1; D not certain. Trimming shortened V by 0 bases and J by 6 bases, and 17 bases separated the two germline ends. CDR3 length equals 16 residues. CDR1 and CDR2 from the germline V gene are LNHNV and YYDKDF (reference sequence). This chain's CDR3 is CATSRDYTNPHPEAFF. CDR3 nucleotide sequence: TGTGCCACCAGCAGAGATTACACCAATCCCCACCCTGAAGCTTTCTTT.

V and J are TRBV19 and TRBJ1-2; 10 nucleotides match TRBD1. The germline V gene has CDR1 LNHDA and CDR2 SQIVND (reference sequence). The CDR3 contains 16 residues. V dropped 6 bases and J dropped 3; count of bases not matched to a gene: 10. CDR3 residues: CASSQFPGQGDYGYTF. CDR3 bases: TGTGCCAGTAGCCAATTCCCCGGACAGGGGGACTATGGCTACACCTTC.

V usage is TRBV10-3 and J usage is TRBJ2-2; 11 nucleotides line up with TRBD1. There are 17 residues in the CDR3. Germline V CDR1 and CDR2: ENHRY, SYGVKD. After removal of 1 base from V and 3 bases from J, the junction contained 4 bases not matched to a gene. The CDR3 loop is CAISEWTGGPHTGELFF. The CDR3 bases are TGTGCCATCAGTGAGTGGACAGGGGGCCCCCACACCGGGGAGCTGTTTTTT.

This sequence joins TRBV7-9 and TRBJ2-5, with a weak D call TRBD2 (5 bases). The J call may not be correct, given that the DNA end is closer to TRBJ2-7. This CDR3 is built from 13 residues. Germline V gives CDR1 SEHNR, CDR2 FQNEAQ (reference sequence). CDR3 sequence reads: CASSPQAGVEQYF. The CDR3 coding sequence is TGTGCCAGCAGCCCTCAGGCCGGGGTCGAGCAGTACTTC.

J is TRBJ1-3 and V is TRBV30; D is unresolved. From germline, CDR1 is GTSNPN and CDR2 SVGIG (reference sequence). Trimming removed 4 bases from V and 4 bases from J, with 5 bases in between. There are 11 residues in the CDR3. The CDR3 region has the DNA TGTGCCTGGACTGTGGGAAACACCATATATTTT. Translation gives CAWTVGNTIYF.

This chain joins TRBV19 and TRBJ2-5, with D unresolved. From germline, CDR1 is LNHDA and CDR2 SQIVND (reference sequence). V was shortened by 0 bases and J by 5 bases, with 13 bases between the two germline ends. This CDR3 is built from 15 residues. The CDR3 DNA is TGTGCCAGTAGTATAGATCGGGTCACCCGGGAGACCCAGTACTTC. Protein sequence: CASSIDRVTRETQYF.

V and J are TRBV29-1 and TRBJ2-1, with D perhaps assigned TRBD1 or TRBD2 (5 bases each). Per the germline V gene, CDR1 is SQVTM and CDR2 is ANQGSEA. The CDR3 runs to 15 residues. With 7 bases removed from V and 5 bases from J, the gap between germline ends came to 21 bases. CDR3 protein: CSAPAGASRDNEQFF. In DNA form, the CDR3 reads TGCAGCGCGCCGGCCGGGGCTAGTCGGGACAATGAGCAGTTCTTC.

Comment on this clone: Other DNA variants within this sample encode the same CDR3. The V and J genes are TRBV5-4 and TRBJ2-3; D ambiguous. The CDR3 is 12 residues long. Germline V gives CDR1 SGHNT, CDR2 YYREEE (reference sequence). The V and J ends lost 0 bases and 5 bases respectively, with 4 bases between them. The CDR3 DNA sequence: TGTGCCAGCAGCTTGGATCGAGATACGCAGTATTTT. The encoded protein is CASSLDRDTQYF.

The CDR3 DNA follows: TGTGCCAGCGGACCTACCGGGACCCTCAACTACGAGCAGTACTTC. As protein: CASGPTGTLNYEQYF. The V call is TRBV27, the J call TRBJ2-7; D possibly matches TRBD1 or TRBD2 (5 bases each). The germline gives CDR1 MNHEY, CDR2 SMNVEV (reference sequence). V shed 8 bases and J shed 3 bases, with 20 bases lying between them. This CDR3 has 15 amino acids.

The chain couples TRBV5-1 to TRBJ2-5, with D possibly being TRBD1 (5 bases). This CDR3 is built from 14 residues. Between the trimmed V and J ends, which lost 0 bases and 7 bases, there was a span of 13 bases. Germline V gene lookup returns CDR1 SGHRS and CDR2 YFSETQ. The CDR3 region has the DNA TGCGCCAGCAGCTTGGCGTCAGGGTTTGGGACCCAGTACTTC. This translates into CASSLASGFGTQYF.

This clone was seen just once. The rearrangement joins TRBV4-3 to TRBJ2-7, with TRBD1 as a possible D gene (5 bases). With 0 bases removed from V and 3 bases from J, the gap between germline ends came to 12 bases. Germline lookup yields CDR1 LGHNA and CDR2 YSLEER. The CDR3 is 15 amino acids. The CDR3 DNA reads TGCGCCAGCAGCCAAGATCGTTCAGGGTTCTACGAGCAGTACTTC. Amino acid sequence: CASSQDRSGFYEQYF.

This rearrangement joins TRBV6-5 to TRBJ2-3, with D tentatively TRBD2 (6 bases). The length of the CDR3 is 14 residues. Germline CDR1 and CDR2: MNHEY and SVGAGI. Trimming pared 2 bases from V and 8 bases from J, leaving 14 bases between. DNA of the CDR3: TGTGCCAGCAGTTACGGGACTCAAACTGGTACGCAGTATTTT. It yields the protein CASSYGTQTGTQYF.

The CDR3 loop is CSARQEYEAFF. The DNA for the CDR3 is TGCAGTGCCCGACAGGAGTATGAAGCTTTCTTT. J is TRBJ1-1 and V is TRBV20-1, with D possibly being TRBD1 (6 bases). The CDR3 loop spans 11 amino acids. In germline, CDR1 is DFQATT, CDR2 SNEGSKA (reference sequence). Trimming stripped 6 bases from V and 7 bases from J, with 12 bases between.

Notes on this clone: Within the sample, other DNA sequences also encode this same CDR3. The chain combines TRBV5-6 with TRBJ2-7, with 8 positions matching TRBD1. CDR1 and CDR2 from the germline V gene are SGHDT and YYEEEE. V dropped 1 base and J dropped 4; count of bases not matched to a gene: 4. CDR3 length equals 14 residues. In DNA form, the CDR3 reads TGTGCCAGCAGCTTGCAGGGGGCCTTGTACGAGCAGTACTTC. The encoded protein is CASSLQGALYEQYF.

This chain joins TRBV4-1 and TRBJ2-5; D call uncertain. The CDR3 has 15 residues. V shed 4 bases and J shed 2 bases, with 14 bases lying between them. Germline CDR1 and CDR2: MGHRA and YSYEKL. CDR3 region: CASSPGNSLQETQYF. CDR3 DNA: TGCGCCAGCAGCCCTGGGAACTCCTTACAAGAGACCCAGTACTTC.